This T cell receptor (beta chain) was captured by sequencing in a study of beta chain features in type 1 diabetes. The sample holds a few counts of this clone. Per germline, CDR1 KGHSH and CDR2 LQKENI. The CDR3 length is 14 residues. The trim removed 3 bases at V and 7 bases at J, leaving 6 bases unmatched. Expressed TCRB transcripts got sequenced, as all isolated RNA was reverse transcribed. Assay used: immunoSEQ multiplex PCR; TCRdb lists only in-frame clones, some missing. The sample consists of 150,000 to 200,000 clones, approximately 9.9% of them appearing once. The origin of this receptor is a woman between 18 and 29 years old in good health. V gene TRBV18 combines with J gene TRBJ2-1; 7 bases line up with TRBD2. The specimen sequenced was central memory CD4+ T cells from blood. CDR3 DNA sequence: TGTGCCAGCTCACCGGGCGGGAGATGGAATGAGCAGTTCTTC. It is translated as CASSPGGRWNEQFF.